These 31 T cell receptor beta chains came from one sample sequenced in a study of preoperative IRX-2 immunotherapy in early breast cancer. Clones were read by immunoSEQ multiplex PCR, and TCRdb kept only the in-frame ones, dropping some. Of roughly 5,100 clones in the sample, about 61% were seen once. This sample's treatment: preoperative locoregional IRX-2 cytokine immunotherapy. The sequencing used tumor tissue, collected before IRX-2 immunotherapy. The receptor source for this set is a human donor with breast cancer.

The chain recombines TRBV15 with TRBJ2-3; 8 nucleotides align to TRBD1. CDR1 and CDR2 (germline): LNHNV, YYDKDF (reference sequence). This CDR3 region has 15 residues. V was pared by 5 bases and J by 0 bases, with 4 bases of the junction left unmatched. The CDR3 loop is CATSSRTGSTDTQYF. CDR3 nucleotides: TGTGCCACCAGCTCGCGGACAGGGAGCACAGATACGCAGTATTTT.

The chain joins TRBV28 to TRBJ1-5; D remains unclear. The CDR3 has 12 residues. CDR1 is MDHEN and CDR2 is SYDVKM in the germline V gene. Trimming cost V 8 bases and J 3 bases, with 8 bases left between them. Here the CDR3 reads CASRPHNQPQHF. CDR3 sequence (DNA): TGTGCCAGCCGCCCCCACAATCAGCCCCAGCATTTT.

The V gene is TRBV5-1, the J gene TRBJ1-4, with D possibly being TRBD1 (6 bases). The germline V gene encodes CDR1 SGHRS and CDR2 YFSETQ. CDR3 size: 16 residues. Trimming cost V 4 bases and J 5 bases, with 18 bases left between them. CDR3 sequence reads: CASSNRQDAGNEKLFF. The CDR3 nucleotides read TGCGCCAGCAGCAACCGACAGGACGCGGGGAATGAAAAACTGTTTTTT.

The CDR3 reads CASRLVTPHRPRREQFF. The CDR3 nucleotides are TGTGCAAGTCGCTTAGTTACACCCCACCGACCTAGGAGGGAGCAGTTCTTC. V is TRBV12-2 and J is TRBJ2-1; the D segment call TRBD2 is taken from the table without a DNA check. TRBV12-2 is noted as a pseudogene. The CDR3 has 17 amino acids.

This sequence joins TRBV11-3 and TRBJ2-2; tentative D call: TRBD2 (6 bases). The CDR3 is 15 amino acids. V lost 3 bases to trimming and J lost 4 bases, with 12 bases between them. From germline, CDR1 is SGHNT and CDR2 YENEEA. The CDR3 here is CASSLGDFSTGELFF. The CDR3 DNA follows: TGTGCCAGCAGCTTGGGGGACTTCTCCACCGGGGAGCTGTTTTTT.

This clone came up once. The chain's CDR3 is CASTDRVGSGANVLTF. DNA of the CDR3: TGTGCCAGTACCGACAGGGTGGGCTCTGGGGCCAACGTCCTGACTTTC. The chain recombines TRBV19 with TRBJ2-6; 7 bases match TRBD1. This CDR3 comprises 16 residues. Germline V gene lookup returns CDR1 LNHDA and CDR2 SQIVND (reference sequence). V gave up 7 bases and J gave up 0 bases; unmatched junction bases: 6.

CDR3 residues: CASSVGPSTEAFF. In DNA form, the CDR3 reads TGTGCCAGCAGTGTGGGACCGTCCACTGAAGCTTTCTTT. The chain joins TRBV9 to TRBJ1-1, with a weak D call TRBD1 (5 bases). This CDR3 is built from 13 residues. CDR1 and CDR2 from the germline V gene are SGDLS and YYNGEE. The V end was cut by 5 bases, the J end by 4 bases, with 12 bases between.

The chain employs TRBV6-8 and TRBJ2-1, with TRBD2 identical over 10 bases. The CDR3 has 17 residues. The V and J ends lost 3 bases and 7 bases, in that order; junction bases with no gene match: 12. Germline V gene data show CDR1 as MNHGY and CDR2 as SAAAGT. CDR3 in amino acids: CASSYDLPGLATNEQFF. CDR3 coding DNA: TGTGCCAGCAGTTATGACCTACCGGGACTAGCGACAAATGAGCAGTTCTTC.

This clone occurred a few times. V and J are TRBV27 and TRBJ2-1; TRBD2 aligns across 14 bases. The junction had 5 bases not matched to a gene; V was cut back by 3 bases and J by 7 bases. The CDR3 has 16 residues. CDR1 is MNHEY and CDR2 is SMNVEV in the germline V gene (reference sequence). The CDR3 protein is CASSFGTSGSRNEQFF. In DNA form, the CDR3 reads TGTGCCAGCAGTTTTGGGACTAGCGGGAGCAGGAATGAGCAGTTCTTC.

By its share, this clone is medium-sized. This rearrangement joins TRBV6-8 to TRBJ2-2; TRBD1 matches at 10 bases. The germline V gene has CDR1 MNHGY and CDR2 SAAAGT. The V segment lost 8 bases and the J segment 6 bases; nucleotides outside the gene matches: 6. The CDR3 spans 14 residues. In DNA form, the CDR3 reads TGTGCCAGCTCGGGGACAGGGGTTCCCGGGGAGCTGTTTTTT. Residues: CASSGTGVPGELFF.

V gene TRBV29-1 combines with J gene TRBJ2-2; 11 bases match TRBD2. With 6 bases clipped from V and 6 bases from J, the junction kept 9 bases outside the gene matches. Germline loops: CDR1 SQVTM, CDR2 ANQGSEA. This CDR3 region has 15 residues. CDR3 amino acids: CSVETSGTPPGELFF. In DNA form, the CDR3 reads TGCAGCGTAGAGACTAGCGGGACTCCCCCCGGGGAGCTGTTTTTT.

This chain links TRBV25-1 with TRBJ1-4; no clear D. The V gene's germline CDR1 is MGHDK and CDR2 SYGVNS. V was cut by 4 bases and J by 5 bases, with 14 bases left in between. CDR3 size: 15 residues. As DNA, the CDR3 is TGTGCCAGCAGTGCTTCCTCTGGGAGCAATGAAAAACTGTTTTTT. It yields the protein CASSASSGSNEKLFF.

The rearrangement joins TRBV7-6 to TRBJ1-1, with no clear D. Germline CDR1 and CDR2: SGHVS and FNYEAQ. This CDR3 has 14 residues. Deletions cut 2 bases from V and 1 base from J, with 8 bases between. The CDR3 DNA is TGTGCCAGCAGCTTAAAACGACCGAACACTGAAGCTTTCTTT. Translated: CASSLKRPNTEAFF. Based on the CDR3 plus reference TRBV7-6 and TRBJ1-1, the full variable domain is GAGVSQSPRYKVTKRGQDVALRCDPISGHVSLYWYRQALGQGPEFLTYFNYEAQQDKSGLPNDRFSAERPEGSISTLTIQRTEQRDSAMYRCASSLKRPNTEAFFGQGTRLTVV.

This rearrangement joins TRBV7-6 to TRBJ2-6; 7 positions match TRBD1. The germline V gene has CDR1 SGHVS and CDR2 FNYEAQ. The length of the CDR3 is 19 residues. V lost 3 bases, J lost 0 bases, and 11 bases stayed unmatched. The DNA of the CDR3 is TGTGCCAGCAGCTTTACCACTCGGGACAGATACTCTGGGGCCAACGTCCTGACTTTC. As protein: CASSFTTRDRYSGANVLTF.

This clone was picked up a small number of times. The genes are TRBV6-8 and TRBJ2-6, with a weak D call TRBD2 (5 bases). Germline V gene data show CDR1 as MNHGY and CDR2 as SAAAGT. V was shortened by 4 bases and J by 1 base, with 11 bases between the two germline ends. This CDR3 is built from 16 residues. The CDR3 protein is CASSWGRLSGANVLTF. The CDR3 DNA is TGTGCCAGCAGTTGGGGTAGACTATCTGGGGCCAACGTCCTGACTTTC.

This chain links TRBV19 with TRBJ1-5, with 8 positions matching TRBD1. The V gene end was trimmed by 2 bases and the J gene end by 7 bases; junction bases not matched to a gene: 13. The CDR3 runs to 17 residues. Germline V gives CDR1 LNHDA, CDR2 SQIVND (reference sequence). The CDR3 is CASSIPTGGLGSQPQHF. In DNA form, the CDR3 reads TGTGCCAGTAGTATACCCACAGGGGGTCTAGGCAGCCAGCCCCAGCATTTT.

The gene calls are TRBV14 and TRBJ2-1, with TRBD2 matching over 12 bases. The CDR3 spans 18 residues. The ends lost 0 bases at V and 3 bases at J; junction bases unmatched: 6. The germline gives CDR1 SGHDN, CDR2 FVKESK. CDR3 sequence reads: CASSQDWTSGDYYNEQFF. The CDR3 region has the DNA TGTGCCAGCAGCCAAGATTGGACTAGCGGGGATTACTACAATGAGCAGTTCTTC.

The chain is built from TRBV7-7 and TRBJ1-3; 10 positions agree with TRBD1. The J segment lost 8 bases and the V segment lost 6 bases, leaving 10 bases of the junction unmatched. CDR1 is SSHAT and CDR2 is FNYEAQ in the germline V gene (reference sequence). The CDR3 is 15 amino acids. As DNA, the CDR3 is TGTGCCAGCAGGAGTGACAGGGGGCCGGGAGACACCATATATTTT. Encoded protein: CASRSDRGPGDTIYF.

V and J are TRBV6-8 and TRBJ2-1; D perhaps matches TRBD1 (5 bases). CDR3 length: 15 amino acids. Germline-derived CDR1 and CDR2 are MNHGY and SAAAGT. The V end lost 8 bases, the J end lost 1 base, and 15 bases lay between the germline ends. For the CDR3, the DNA is TGTGCCAGCCGCCGTGGCAGGGAATCCTACAATGAGCAGTTCTTC. The encoded protein is CASRRGRESYNEQFF.

The V call is TRBV5-1, the J call TRBJ2-7; TRBD1 matches 11 bases. J gave up 6 bases and V 0 bases, and 8 bases lay outside the gene matches. The CDR3 consists of 16 residues. CDR1 and CDR2 (germline): SGHRS, YFSETQ. The CDR3 DNA reads as TGCGCCAGCAGCTTGGATATTAGGGGACAGGGGGGCGAGCAGTACTTC. It encodes CASSLDIRGQGGEQYF.

The rearrangement links TRBV11-3 to TRBJ2-3; D uncertain. Trimming stripped 4 bases from V and 2 bases from J, with 16 bases between. The CDR3 runs 16 residues. Germline CDR1 and CDR2: SGHNT and YENEEA. CDR3 protein: CASSSQPAGYTDTQYF. In nucleotides, the CDR3 is TGTGCCAGCAGCTCACAACCGGCAGGATACACAGATACGCAGTATTTT.

V gene TRBV7-1 combines with J gene TRBJ2-7; no reliable D call. TRBV7-1 is known as an ORF, though its function is uncertain. The CDR3 loop spans 14 amino acids. V gave up 5 bases and J gave up 2 bases, with 13 bases separating them. CDR3 DNA: TGTGCCAGCAGCCTCCTGGGCGGTACCTACGAGCAGTACTTC. It translates to CASSLLGGTYEQYF.

A few counts support this clone. This sequence joins TRBV28 and TRBJ2-7, with 7 bases matching TRBD1. V gave up 5 bases and J gave up 4 bases; unmatched junction bases: 8. Germline V lookup: CDR1 MDHEN, CDR2 SYDVKM. The CDR3 covers 14 residues. The CDR3 here is CASSKQGRGYEQYF. The CDR3 bases are TGTGCCAGCAGTAAACAGGGGCGAGGGTACGAGCAGTACTTC.

V is TRBV28 and J is TRBJ1-3; D call uncertain. This CDR3 has 16 amino acids. The germline CDR1 and CDR2 sequences are MDHEN and SYDVKM. The V gene lost 6 bases and the J gene lost 3 bases, with 18 bases spanning the gap. The CDR3 DNA reads TGTGCCAGCAGCCTCCCCACGGTCGGGGTTGGAAACACCATATATTTT. Protein product: CASSLPTVGVGNTIYF.

The V call is TRBV29-1, the J call TRBJ2-3; 7 bases fit TRBD1. V was pared by 6 bases and J by 0 bases, with 3 bases of the junction left unmatched. The CDR3 spans 13 residues. Per germline, CDR1 SQVTM and CDR2 ANQGSEA. CDR3 bases: TGCAGCGTGGGACAGCCTAGCACAGATACGCAGTATTTT. Protein sequence: CSVGQPSTDTQYF.

This clone was seen more than once but under ten times. The V gene is TRBV29-1, the J gene TRBJ2-5; TRBD2 matches at 10 bases. Germline trimming cut 4 bases from V and 4 bases from J; bases unmatched to any gene: 3. The CDR3 loop spans 13 amino acids. CDR1 is SQVTM and CDR2 is ANQGSEA in the germline V gene. The CDR3 reads CSVVASGRETQYF. The CDR3 DNA reads TGCAGCGTTGTTGCTAGCGGGAGAGAGACCCAGTACTTC.

The chain couples TRBV15 to TRBJ1-4; D is perhaps TRBD1 (6 bases). The CDR3 contains 17 residues. V lost 2 bases and J 2 bases, leaving 15 bases between the germline ends. The germline CDR1 and CDR2 sequences are LNHNV and YYDKDF (reference sequence). The CDR3 loop reads CATSRPRGAATNEKLFF. As DNA, the CDR3 is TGTGCCACCAGCAGACCGAGGGGGGCGGCGACTAATGAAAAACTGTTTTTT.

The genes are TRBV11-3 and TRBJ2-6; D is undetermined. Trimming took off 7 bases at V and 1 base at J, with 11 bases between the two ends. The CDR3 is 15 amino acids. In germline, CDR1 is SGHNT, CDR2 YENEEA. CDR3 sequence: CASTFWVSGANVLTF. Here the CDR3 DNA reads TGTGCCAGCACCTTTTGGGTATCTGGGGCCAACGTCCTGACTTTC.

The chain links TRBV11-3 to TRBJ2-1; perhaps TRBD1 as D (6 bases). Germline assignment: CDR1 SGHNT and CDR2 YENEEA. This CDR3 has 14 amino acids. V lost 5 bases and J 6 bases, leaving 14 bases between the germline ends. Here the CDR3 reads CASSAQGWGNEQFF. The CDR3 DNA is TGTGCCAGCAGCGCACAGGGTTGGGGCAATGAGCAGTTCTTC.

This chain joins TRBV18 and TRBJ2-5; 12 bases are a match to TRBD2. The CDR3 spans 14 residues. J gave up 5 bases and V 5 bases, and 3 bases lay outside the gene matches. Germline CDR1 KGHSH, CDR2 LQKENI. The CDR3 loop reads CASSYGLAGETQYF. Here the CDR3 DNA reads TGTGCCAGCTCATACGGACTAGCGGGGGAGACCCAGTACTTC.

The chain couples TRBV12-5 to TRBJ1-2; unclear D gene. The CDR3 contains 15 residues. Germline V gives CDR1 LGHNT, CDR2 FRNRAP. In DNA, the CDR3 is TGTGCCAGCACCTCCGAGGGCCTTTCCAACTATGGCTACACCTTC. Encoded protein: CASTSEGLSNYGYTF.